Each of the 30 T cell receptor beta chains below was sequenced from the same sample in a study of cytomegalovirus exposure and HLA in healthy donors. Repertoires were generated with immunoSEQ multiplex PCR, while TCRdb's copy carries only in-frame clones and drops some. The sample includes around 150,000 clones, under 95% of them seen just once. Source material: PBMCs. Source of these receptors: a woman between 18 and 29 years old in good health and CMV-seropositive.

The chain is built from TRBV27 and TRBJ2-7; 11 bases fit TRBD1. Germline-derived CDR1 and CDR2 are MNHEY and SMNVEV (reference sequence). Losses at the gene ends were 8 bases for V and 3 bases for J; bases not matched to a gene: 6. The CDR3 is made up of 14 amino acids. The CDR3 protein is CASAPGQGGYEQYF. In nucleotides, the CDR3 is TGTGCCAGCGCGCCGGGACAGGGGGGCTACGAGCAGTACTTC.

This clone was observed once. The chain joins TRBV4-1 to TRBJ1-1, with 8 bases matching TRBD1. The germline V gene encodes CDR1 MGHRA and CDR2 YSYEKL. This CDR3 region has 14 residues. V shed 2 bases and J 10 bases; nucleotides not matched to a gene: 9. The CDR3, as DNA: TGCGCCAGCAGCCAACTTCTCAGGGGGCAGGGAGCTTTCTTT. This gives the protein CASSQLLRGQGAFF.

The chain uses TRBV7-2 and TRBJ2-1; 9 nucleotides align to TRBD2. V was pared by 5 bases and J by 9 bases, with 8 bases of the junction left unmatched. CDR3 length: 14 amino acids. Per the germline V gene, CDR1 is SGHTA and CDR2 is FQGNSA. The CDR3 loop is CASSGSGAGGEQFF. The CDR3 DNA is TGTGCCAGCAGCGGCAGTGGAGCGGGAGGTGAGCAGTTCTTC.

The chain employs TRBV11-3 and TRBJ1-1; possibly TRBD1 for D (6 bases). Germline V gives CDR1 SGHNT, CDR2 YENEEA. V shed 4 bases and J shed 6 bases, with 12 bases lying between them. This CDR3 comprises 13 residues. The CDR3 protein is CASSSTGRAEAFF. The CDR3 region has the DNA TGTGCCAGCAGCTCAACAGGGCGAGCTGAAGCTTTCTTT.

This chain connects TRBV9 to TRBJ2-3, with D unresolved. Trimming pared 0 bases from V and 5 bases from J, leaving 4 bases between. The CDR3 totals 12 residues. The germline V gene has CDR1 SGDLS and CDR2 YYNGEE. CDR3 bases: TGTGCCAGCAGCGTAGACTTAGATACGCAGTATTTT. Protein sequence: CASSVDLDTQYF.

This sequence joins TRBV19 and TRBJ1-3; 8 bases match TRBD1. Germline values: CDR1 LNHDA, CDR2 SQIVND (reference sequence). J was trimmed by 0 bases and V by 4 bases; bases with no gene match: 8. This CDR3 region has 17 residues. CDR3 DNA sequence: TGTGCCAGTAGTACCTCGGACAGGGTGATCTCTGGAAACACCATATATTTT. Its translation: CASSTSDRVISGNTIYF.

The rearrangement joins TRBV28 to TRBJ1-1; D unresolved. Trimming left V 8 bases short and J 1 base short, with 11 bases between. The CDR3 extends over 13 amino acids. Germline values: CDR1 MDHEN, CDR2 SYDVKM. The CDR3 DNA reads as TGTGCCAGCGGGGAGCACACGAACACTGAAGCTTTCTTT. This gives the protein CASGEHTNTEAFF. The variable domain in full, with the rest retrieved from reference TRBV28 and TRBJ1-1, is DVKVTQSSRYLVKRTGEKVFLECVQDMDHENMFWYRQDPGLGLRLIYFSYDVKMKEKGDIPEGYSVSREKKERFSLILESASTNQTSMYLCASGEHTNTEAFFGQGTRLTVV.

This chain connects TRBV5-1 to TRBJ2-1; D perhaps matches TRBD1 (5 bases). Trimming pared 2 bases from V and 1 base from J, leaving 13 bases between. The CDR3 consists of 16 residues. Germline assignment: CDR1 SGHRS and CDR2 YFSETQ. The CDR3 reads CASSLLQGASYNEQFF. The CDR3 DNA reads TGCGCCAGCAGCTTACTTCAGGGCGCGTCCTACAATGAGCAGTTCTTC.

The chain employs TRBV28 and TRBJ2-1, with 7 bases matching TRBD2. Germline V lookup: CDR1 MDHEN, CDR2 SYDVKM. CDR3 size: 16 residues. V dropped 2 bases and J dropped 4; count of bases not matched to a gene: 8. In nucleotides, the CDR3 is TGTGCCAGCAGTTTAGCGGGGCTAGCGGTTTACAATGAGCAGTTCTTC. Amino acid sequence: CASSLAGLAVYNEQFF.

The chain combines TRBV5-1 with TRBJ2-3, with a weak D call TRBD2 (6 bases). Deletions cut 4 bases from V and 0 bases from J, with 27 bases between. The CDR3 sequence is 20 residues long. The V gene's germline CDR1 is SGHRS and CDR2 YFSETQ. CDR3 amino acids: CASSHAPVPAGGGSTDTQYF. The CDR3 DNA is TGCGCCAGCAGCCACGCTCCCGTCCCTGCCGGGGGTGGTAGCACAGATACGCAGTATTTT.

This clone was observed a few times. The chain uses TRBV6-1 and TRBJ2-5, with D perhaps TRBD1 (5 bases). V gave up 3 bases and J gave up 4 bases, with 15 bases separating them. Germline CDR1 MNHNS, CDR2 SASEGT. This CDR3 has 15 residues. This CDR3 reads CASSELAGQGETQYF. The CDR3 coding sequence is TGTGCCAGCAGTGAGCTGGCAGGCCAGGGAGAGACCCAGTACTTC.

The chain recombines TRBV10-3 with TRBJ2-1; D might be TRBD1 (5 bases). CDR3 length: 12 amino acids. The V gene's germline CDR1 is ENHRY and CDR2 SYGVKD. V lost 6 bases and J lost 6, with 9 bases in between. The DNA of the CDR3 is TGTGCCATCAGGGGGCGCGGCAATGAGCAGTTCTTC. Its translation: CAIRGRGNEQFF.

The chain combines TRBV28 with TRBJ1-3, with TRBD1 as a possible D gene (5 bases). The CDR3 spans 16 residues. CDR1 is MDHEN and CDR2 is SYDVKM in the germline V gene. V was clipped by 8 bases and J by 0 bases, with 17 bases between them. CDR3 in amino acids: CASLEEGARSGNTIYF. CDR3 coding DNA: TGTGCCAGCCTAGAAGAAGGGGCCCGCTCTGGAAACACCATATATTTT.

V gene TRBV29-1 combines with J gene TRBJ2-1, with 7 bases matching TRBD2. The germline gives CDR1 SQVTM, CDR2 ANQGSEA. Unmatched junction bases numbered 6, after V lost 1 base and J lost 6 bases. The CDR3 totals 14 residues. CDR3 loop: CSVEGTRDLNEQFF. The DNA for the CDR3 is TGCAGCGTTGAAGGGACTAGGGACCTCAATGAGCAGTTCTTC.

The chain combines TRBV7-6 with TRBJ2-1; the match to TRBD2 covers 8 bases. This CDR3 has 15 residues. Trimming cost V 4 bases and J 5 bases; bases outside gene matches: 7. Germline lookup yields CDR1 SGHVS and CDR2 FNYEAQ. In DNA form, the CDR3 reads TGTGCCAGCAGCTCCTTAGCGGGATCTCACAATGAGCAGTTCTTC. It codes for CASSSLAGSHNEQFF. The entire variable domain, with the rest obtained from reference TRBV7-6 and TRBJ2-1, is as follows: GAGVSQSPRYKVTKRGQDVALRCDPISGHVSLYWYRQALGQGPEFLTYFNYEAQQDKSGLPNDRFSAERPEGSISTLTIQRTEQRDSAMYRCASSSLAGSHNEQFFGPGTRLTVL.

The DNA of the CDR3 is TGTGCCAGTAGATGGGGGGCTGGACCGGGACAGGGGAACTATGGCTACACCTTC. Its protein product is CASRWGAGPGQGNYGYTF. The genes are TRBV19 and TRBJ1-2, with TRBD1 identical over 10 bases. Trimming removed 6 bases from V and 2 bases from J; junction bases left unmatched: 15. Germline-derived CDR1 and CDR2 are LNHDA and SQIVND (reference sequence). The CDR3 has 18 residues.

The CDR3 is CASSQGNTEAFF. Here the CDR3 DNA reads TGTGCCAGCAGCCAGGGGAACACTGAAGCTTTCTTT. This chain connects TRBV5-4 to TRBJ1-1, with D possibly matching TRBD1 (5 bases). The V and J ends lost 4 bases and 1 base respectively, with 5 bases between them. There are 12 residues in the CDR3. Germline V gene lookup returns CDR1 SGHNT and CDR2 YYREEE (reference sequence).

The chain combines TRBV7-9 with TRBJ2-1, with D possibly matching TRBD2 (6 bases). The CDR3 contains 16 residues. Looked up from germline, CDR1 is SEHNR and CDR2 is FQNEAQ (reference sequence). Between the trimmed V and J ends, which lost 2 bases and 2 bases, there was a span of 13 bases. The CDR3 protein is CASSLPTGLPYNEQFF. The CDR3 coding sequence is TGTGCCAGCAGCTTACCAACGGGACTCCCCTACAATGAGCAGTTCTTC.

V usage is TRBV6-1 and J usage is TRBJ2-2; the D is unclear. The germline gives CDR1 MNHNS, CDR2 SASEGT. The CDR3 has 15 amino acids. V lost 4 bases to trimming and J lost 1 base, with 10 bases between them. CDR3 in amino acids: CASSVARLNTGELFF. The CDR3 DNA reads as TGTGCCAGCAGTGTCGCCAGGCTGAACACCGGGGAGCTGTTTTTT.

The genes are TRBV5-6 and TRBJ2-3; D is ambiguous. With 4 bases removed from V and 4 bases from J, the gap between germline ends came to 16 bases. The length of the CDR3 is 15 residues. CDR1 is SGHDT and CDR2 is YYEEEE in the germline V gene. Here the CDR3 DNA reads TGTGCCAGCAGCCCCTCTTCCGGAGCACCAGATACGCAGTATTTT. Translation gives CASSPSSGAPDTQYF.

This clone has just a few counts. The chain couples TRBV19 to TRBJ1-5, with 8 positions matching TRBD1. Losses at the gene ends were 7 bases for V and 3 bases for J; bases not matched to a gene: 8. The CDR3 runs to 15 residues. CDR1 and CDR2 (germline): LNHDA, SQIVND (reference sequence). CDR3 nucleotide sequence: TGTGCCAGTACCCCGGACAGGGCCCCCAATCAGCCCCAGCATTTT. Protein sequence: CASTPDRAPNQPQHF.

This clone was found once. This chain uses TRBV28 with TRBJ1-1, with TRBD1 matching over 7 bases. The V gene's germline CDR1 is MDHEN and CDR2 SYDVKM. The CDR3 loop spans 14 amino acids. With V trimmed by 4 bases and J by 3 bases, 5 bases remained unmatched. DNA for the CDR3: TGTGCCAGCAGTTCAGACAGGGATCACACTGAAGCTTTCTTT. Translating it yields CASSSDRDHTEAFF. Variable domain in full (rest from reference TRBV28 and TRBJ1-1): DVKVTQSSRYLVKRTGEKVFLECVQDMDHENMFWYRQDPGLGLRLIYFSYDVKMKEKGDIPEGYSVSREKKERFSLILESASTNQTSMYLCASSSDRDHTEAFFGQGTRLTVV.

The chain has TRBV11-3 and TRBJ2-2, with TRBD1 matching over 12 bases. The CDR3 is 18 residues long. Germline values: CDR1 SGHNT, CDR2 YENEEA. The junction had 6 bases not matched to a gene; V was cut back by 1 base and J by 3 bases. CDR3 nucleotides: TGTGCCAGCAGCTTAGGGGACAGGGGGCAAATGGACACCGGGGAGCTGTTTTTT. Its translation is CASSLGDRGQMDTGELFF. Complete variable domain (other parts from reference TRBV11-3 and TRBJ2-2): EAGVVQSPRYKIIEKKQPVAFWCNPISGHNTLYWYLQNLGQGPELLIRYENEEAVDDSQLPKDRFSAERLKGVDSTLKIQPAELGDSAVYLCASSLGDRGQMDTGELFFGEGSRLTVL.

This chain links TRBV5-1 with TRBJ2-2, with TRBD1 matching 9 bases. Germline V gene sequence: CDR1 SGHRS, CDR2 YFSETQ. V lost 0 bases to trimming and J lost 7 bases; unmatched junction nucleotides: 4. This CDR3 is built from 15 residues. The CDR3 region is CASSLVGTGNGELFF. The CDR3 region has the DNA TGCGCCAGCAGCTTGGTCGGGACAGGGAACGGGGAGCTGTTTTTT.

The rearrangement uses TRBV7-2 and TRBJ2-3; D gene uncertain. Trimming took off 4 bases at V and 1 base at J, with 6 bases between the two ends. Per germline, CDR1 SGHTA and CDR2 FQGNSA. The CDR3 consists of 13 residues. CDR3 amino acids: CASSSRGTDTQYF. The CDR3 DNA is TGTGCCAGCAGCTCGCGCGGCACAGATACGCAGTATTTT.

This clone was picked up a small number of times. The chain joins TRBV2 to TRBJ2-7, with D maybe TRBD1 (5 bases). V lost 6 bases, J lost 2 bases, and 8 bases lay in between. The CDR3 covers 12 residues. Germline V lookup: CDR1 SNHLY, CDR2 FYNNEI. CDR3 amino acids: CASRQDAYEQYF. The CDR3 region has the DNA TGTGCCAGCAGACAGGACGCCTACGAGCAGTACTTC. Drawing the rest from reference TRBV2 and TRBJ2-7, the complete variable domain is EPEVTQTPSHQVTQMGQEVILRCVPISNHLYFYWYRQILGQKVEFLVSFYNNEISEKSEIFDDQFSVERPDGSNFTLKIRSTKLEDSAMYFCASRQDAYEQYFGPGTRLTVT.

V usage is TRBV7-8 and J usage is TRBJ2-7; 9 bases agree with TRBD2. V shed 6 bases and J 3 bases; nucleotides not matched to a gene: 9. The CDR3 consists of 15 residues. Germline V gene lookup returns CDR1 SGHVS and CDR2 FQNEAQ. Written as DNA, the CDR3 is TGTGCCAGCAGGTTCGGACTAGCGAGCAACTACGAGCAGTACTTC. Protein sequence: CASRFGLASNYEQYF.

The chain couples TRBV5-1 to TRBJ2-7; possibly TRBD1 for D (5 bases). V was clipped by 4 bases and J by 5 bases, with 13 bases between them. Germline V gene sequence: CDR1 SGHRS, CDR2 YFSETQ. The CDR3 runs 13 residues. The CDR3 reads CASSPPGFHEQYF. CDR3 nucleotides: TGCGCCAGCAGCCCCCCAGGGTTTCACGAGCAGTACTTC. The full variable domain, completed using reference TRBV5-1 and TRBJ2-7, is KAGVTQTPRYLIKTRGQQVTLSCSPISGHRSVSWYQQTPGQGLQFLFEYFSETQRNKGNFPGRFSGRQFSNSRSEMNVSTLELGDSALYLCASSPPGFHEQYFGPGTRLTVT.

The chain uses TRBV7-6 and TRBJ1-4; 7 nucleotides agree with TRBD1. From germline, CDR1 is SGHVS and CDR2 FNYEAQ. The CDR3 has 14 amino acids. The V and J ends lost 2 bases and 7 bases, in that order; junction bases with no gene match: 4. In nucleotides, the CDR3 is TGTGCCAGCAGCTTAAGGGGGCCTGGTGAAAAACTGTTTTTT. Translating it yields CASSLRGPGEKLFF.

V and J are TRBV2 and TRBJ1-6; D is perhaps TRBD1 (6 bases). The CDR3 extends over 13 amino acids. CDR1 SNHLY and CDR2 FYNNEI come from the germline V gene. V lost 7 bases to trimming and J lost 3 bases, with 7 bases between them. The chain's CDR3 is CASNRDYNSPLHF. Written as DNA, the CDR3 is TGTGCCAGCAACAGGGACTATAATTCACCCCTCCACTTT.